Shown below are 9 T cell receptor beta chains from a single sample sequenced in a study of T-cell reconstitution after alpha-beta-depleted transplantation in children. The authors prepared the TCRbeta library with unique molecular identifiers. Using its own MiXCR run on the PCR reads, TCRdb lists one record per CDR3 protein. The sample carries over 400,000 distinct CDR3 sequences, under 15% recorded once. The specimen was PBMCs from the stem cell graft donor, collected from the stem cell graft. The receptor set was obtained from a human donor who donated a stem cell graft to a child with combined immunodeficiency.

This clonotype showed up many times. The V and J genes are TRBV6-6 and TRBJ2-1; D may correspond to TRBD1 or TRBD2 (5 bases each). Germline lookup yields CDR1 MNHNY and CDR2 SVGAGI (reference sequence). V lost 10 bases to trimming and J lost 9 bases, with 13 bases between them. There are 11 residues in the CDR3. CDR3 DNA: TGTGCCACTTCGAGGGGCATTGAGCAGTTCTTC. Its translation: CATSRGIEQFF.

This clonotype was seen a handful of times. The chain recombines TRBV19 with TRBJ1-1, with 7 bases identical to TRBD1. The CDR3 has 16 residues. Germline V CDR1 and CDR2: LNHDA, SQIVND (reference sequence). V was pared by 5 bases and J by 7 bases, with 16 bases of the junction left unmatched. As DNA, the CDR3 is TGTGCCAGTAGTCCCCGACAGGGATTTGAAGGTGGTGAAGCTTTCTTT. Its protein is CASSPRQGFEGGEAFF.

This clonotype was seen more than once but under ten times. The chain employs TRBV7-8 and TRBJ2-5; TRBD1 agrees at 8 bases. Trimming removed 5 bases from V and 0 bases from J; junction bases left unmatched: 5. Germline CDR1 is SGHVS and CDR2 is FQNEAQ. The CDR3 has 15 residues. The CDR3 DNA sequence: TGTGCCAGCAGCCCGTGGACAGGGTACCAAGAGACCCAGTACTTC. Amino acid sequence: CASSPWTGYQETQYF.

This clonotype occurred many times. This rearrangement joins TRBV12-3 or TRBV12-4 to TRBJ2-3; D is ambiguous. The CDR3 is 14 amino acids. Between the trimmed V and J ends, which lost 6 bases and 0 bases, there was a span of 10 bases. In DNA, the CDR3 is TGTGCCAGCAGCACGACTGACAGCACAGATACGCAGTATTTT. It encodes CASSTTDSTDTQYF.

In this sample, this clonotype turned up a few times. This chain joins TRBV7-3 and TRBJ1-5; D is undetermined. Germline lookup yields CDR1 SGHTA and CDR2 FQGTGA. Trimming took 6 bases from V and 1 from J, leaving 7 bases between them. The CDR3 extends over 13 amino acids. CDR3 nucleotides: TGTGCCAGCAGAAATATGAGCAATCAGCCCCAGCATTTT. It translates to CASRNMSNQPQHF. Based on the CDR3 plus reference TRBV7-3 and TRBJ1-5, the full variable domain is GAGVSQTPSNKVTEKGKYVELRCDPISGHTALYWYRQSLGQGPEFLIYFQGTGAADDSGLPNDRFFAVRPEGSVSTLKIQRTERGDSAVYLCASRNMSNQPQHFGDGTRLSIL.

The rearrangement links TRBV5-1 to TRBJ2-2; 9 positions agree with TRBD1. The CDR3 totals 14 residues. Trimming took 5 bases from V and 7 from J; bases not matched to a gene: 6. CDR1 SGHRS and CDR2 YFSETQ come from the germline V gene. This CDR3 is CASSFDRGNGELFF. CDR3 coding DNA: TGCGCCAGCAGTTTTGACAGGGGGAACGGGGAGCTGTTTTTT. The full variable domain, completed using reference TRBV5-1 and TRBJ2-2, is KAGVTQTPRYLIKTRGQQVTLSCSPISGHRSVSWYQQTPGQGLQFLFEYFSETQRNKGNFPGRFSGRQFSNSRSEMNVSTLELGDSALYLCASSFDRGNGELFFGEGSRLTVL.

This clonotype was recorded at least ten times. The chain recombines TRBV12-3 or TRBV12-4 with TRBJ2-4; D is uncertain. Trimming removed 3 bases at V and 0 bases at J, with 6 bases between. The CDR3 spans 14 residues. The chain's CDR3 is CASSFAVAKNIQYF. Written as DNA, the CDR3 is TGTGCCAGCAGTTTTGCGGTAGCCAAAAACATTCAGTACTTC.

The rearrangement uses TRBV4-3 and TRBJ1-3; tentative D call: TRBD1 (5 bases). V dropped 4 bases and J dropped 7 bases, with 20 bases sitting between them. Germline V gives CDR1 LGHNA, CDR2 YSLEER. The CDR3 is made up of 16 amino acids. CDR3 nucleotides: TGCGCCAGCAGCCGGATTAGGCAGGGAGAGGTGAACACCATATATTTT. Protein: CASSRIRQGEVNTIYF.

The V call is TRBV2, the J call TRBJ2-1; D gene uncertain. V lost 6 bases and J 5 bases, leaving 8 bases between the germline ends. This CDR3 region has 12 residues. CDR1 and CDR2 (germline): SNHLY, FYNNEI. CDR3: CASRRENNEQFF. The CDR3 coding sequence is TGTGCCAGCAGACGAGAAAACAATGAGCAGTTCTTC.